This T cell receptor beta chain was recorded in a study of T cells after yellow fever vaccination (dated by TCRdb to the late 2010s). Looking at the study overall: The SMART-Seq v4 Ultra Low Input RNA kit was used to prepare libraries from fractions with low cell numbers. Bulk TCR alpha and beta repertoires were sequenced longitudinally to track T-cell clones before and after primary and booster YFV17D yellow fever vaccination. Two healthy male donors made up the cohort, one aged 18 to 29 years and the other aged 30 to 40 years. Blood was drawn at multiple timepoints before and after primary and secondary immunization, with bulk PBMC replicates and cell subsets isolated.

In the paper's terms, the treatment or condition label means: live attenuated yellow fever vaccine strain. At every blood-draw timepoint, two biological replicates of bulk PBMCs were collected. PBMCs were isolated from peripheral blood using a standard Ficoll-Paque protocol. TriZol was used to extract RNA from bulk PBMCs, CD4 and CD8 fractions, and dextramer-positive and dextramer-negative fractions. The junction shows trimming of 0 bases on V and 1 base on J, plus 11 bases between the germline ends. Counted from cysteine to phenylalanine, this CDR3 has 16 amino acids. The retained sequence is limited to the CDR3, 48 bases, with the frame set at the first base. The CDR1 and CDR2 encoded by the germline V gene are LGHNA and YNFKEQ. Beyond this particular receptor, the publication reports: The secondary T-cell response was found to be weaker but faster than the primary response, with a peak reached on day 5 rather than on day 15. FACS-sorted repertoires could contain abundant contaminating clonotypes from the bulk population, so computational filtering was required. Because only a couple of donors were included in the study, the extent to which the findings can be generalized is limited. Most clones expanded after primary vaccination (almost 98% of CD4 and 80% to 90% of CD8) were re-detected after the booster, suggesting that broad memory maintenance occurred. A small fraction of clonotypes showed up in both the CD4 and CD8 compartments, probably as a result of convergent recombination.

This clonotype was seen only a few times. Its specific antigen is unknown. Within one base of it there is no much larger clone, and no base qualities were kept. TCR cDNA was synthesized by 5'RACE template switching, which introduced a universal primer site and unique molecular identifiers. Priming of cDNA synthesis was performed from both the TCR alpha and TCR beta constant segments. Library amplification involved two PCR steps, and the second step added sample barcodes and sequencing adapters. Sequencing of libraries was performed on Illumina HiSeq 2500 (2x100 bp) or NovaSeq (2x150 bp). Per the original workflow: Reads were demultiplexed and collapsed into UMI consensus sequences with MIGEC, and V(D)J alignment was performed with MiXCR. Clonotypes responding to the vaccine were identified with edgeR on replicate PBMC samples, with the criteria of FDR below 0.01 and a log2 fold change above 5 up to day 15. Bulk clonotypes were assigned CD4 or CD8 identity according to which sequenced CD4 or CD8 repertoire held them at higher abundance. TCRdb handled the public reads itself, with Q25 trimming in fastp and clone calling in MiXCR, and kept productive beta chains. When rows share a CDR3 protein, they turn into one entry using the most common DNA and genes. The V and J calls, along with clone size, are taken from TCRdb and not from the paper's own processing. This sample holds a few hundred thousand distinct CDR3 sequences; around 17% were observed only once. 17% of the sample belongs to the ten largest clones.

The specimen was PBMCs, collected 5 days after the first yellow fever vaccination. This chain is built from TRBV4-2 and TRBJ2-3; no D gene call is confident. The origin of this receptor is a man younger than 35 who received the YFV17D yellow fever vaccine. The CDR3 protein is CASSQDLGRGTDTQYF. The DNA sequence follows: TGTGCCAGCAGCCAAGATCTTGGGCGTGGCACAGATACGCAGTATTTT.